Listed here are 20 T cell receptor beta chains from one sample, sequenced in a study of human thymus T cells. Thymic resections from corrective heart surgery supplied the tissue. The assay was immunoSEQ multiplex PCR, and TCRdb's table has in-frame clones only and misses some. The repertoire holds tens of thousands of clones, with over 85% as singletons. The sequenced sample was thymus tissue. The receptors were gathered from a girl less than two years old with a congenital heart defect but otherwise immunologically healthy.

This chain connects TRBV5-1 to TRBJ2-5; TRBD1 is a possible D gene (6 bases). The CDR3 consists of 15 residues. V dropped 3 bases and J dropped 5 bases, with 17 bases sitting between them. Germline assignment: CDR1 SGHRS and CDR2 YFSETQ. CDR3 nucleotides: TGCGCCAGCAGCTCCCCCGGGACAAAAAGGGAGACCCAGTACTTC. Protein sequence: CASSSPGTKRETQYF.

The CDR3 DNA is TGTGCCAGCAATCCTGCGGACAGGGATGGCTACACCTTC. This encodes CASNPADRDGYTF. This rearrangement joins TRBV6-1 to TRBJ1-2; TRBD1 agrees at 8 bases. V dropped 7 bases and J dropped 6; count of bases not matched to a gene: 7. Germline V gene lookup returns CDR1 MNHNS and CDR2 SASEGT. The CDR3 covers 13 residues.

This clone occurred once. The CDR3: CASSEPLAGDMGGEFF. CDR3 coding DNA: TGCGCCAGCAGTGAGCCTCTAGCGGGAGACATGGGAGGTGAGTTCTTC. The V gene is TRBV10-1, the J gene TRBJ2-1, with 10 positions matching TRBD2. Germline V gene sequence: CDR1 WNHNN, CDR2 SYGVQD (reference sequence). The CDR3 spans 16 residues. J gave up 14 bases and V 2 bases, and 15 bases lay outside the gene matches.

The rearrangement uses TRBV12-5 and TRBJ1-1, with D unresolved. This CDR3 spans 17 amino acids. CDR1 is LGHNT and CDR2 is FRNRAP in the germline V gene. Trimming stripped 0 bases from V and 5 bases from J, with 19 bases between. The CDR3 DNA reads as TGTGCTAGTGGTTTGGTAACCCCCCAGAGGGATTCGACTGAAGCTTTCTTT. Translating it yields CASGLVTPQRDSTEAFF.

CDR3 nucleotide sequence: TGTGCCAGCAGCCCACTAGCGGGGGTCTACAATGAGCAGTTCTTC. This codes for CASSPLAGVYNEQFF. The genes are TRBV7-3 and TRBJ2-1, with TRBD2 matching over 11 bases. With 5 bases clipped from V and 3 bases from J, the junction kept 3 bases outside the gene matches. CDR3 length: 15 residues. The germline V gene has CDR1 SGHTA and CDR2 FQGTGA.

The CDR3 is CASSEPRGRRNEKLFF. CDR3 bases: TGTGCCAGCAGTGAACCCAGAGGGAGACGTAATGAAAAACTGTTTTTT. The chain couples TRBV25-1 to TRBJ1-4; D uncertain. Trimming left V 2 bases short and J 4 bases short, with 14 bases between. The CDR3 contains 16 residues. Germline-derived CDR1 and CDR2 are MGHDK and SYGVNS.

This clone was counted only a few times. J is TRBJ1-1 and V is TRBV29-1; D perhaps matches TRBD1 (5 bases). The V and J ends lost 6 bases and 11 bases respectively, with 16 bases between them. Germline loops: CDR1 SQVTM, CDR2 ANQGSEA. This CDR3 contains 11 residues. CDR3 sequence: CSVITGAIAFF. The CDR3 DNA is TGCAGCGTCATTACAGGCGCCATCGCTTTCTTT.

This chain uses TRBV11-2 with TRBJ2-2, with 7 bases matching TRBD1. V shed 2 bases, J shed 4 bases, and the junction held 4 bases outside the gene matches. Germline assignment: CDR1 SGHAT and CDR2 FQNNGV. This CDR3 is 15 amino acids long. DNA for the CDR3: TGTGCCAGCAGCTTAACAGGGGTGACCACCGGGGAGCTGTTTTTT. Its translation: CASSLTGVTTGELFF.

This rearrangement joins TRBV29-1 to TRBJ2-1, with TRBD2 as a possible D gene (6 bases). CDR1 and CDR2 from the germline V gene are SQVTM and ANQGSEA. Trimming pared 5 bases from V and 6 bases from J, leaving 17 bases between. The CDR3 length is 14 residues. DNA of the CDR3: TGCAGCGTTCTCACCGGACTCGGGGGCAATGAGCAGTTCTTC. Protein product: CSVLTGLGGNEQFF.

The CDR3 region has the DNA TGCGCCAGCAGCCAAGGACATAGCGGGAGGGGGAACTACGAGCAGTACTTC. Amino acids: CASSQGHSGRGNYEQYF. This chain uses TRBV4-3 with TRBJ2-7, with 11 bases matching TRBD2. CDR1 and CDR2 from the germline V gene are LGHNA and YSLEER. The CDR3 totals 17 residues. Trimming at V came to 1 base and at J to 3 bases, leaving 8 bases not matched to a gene.

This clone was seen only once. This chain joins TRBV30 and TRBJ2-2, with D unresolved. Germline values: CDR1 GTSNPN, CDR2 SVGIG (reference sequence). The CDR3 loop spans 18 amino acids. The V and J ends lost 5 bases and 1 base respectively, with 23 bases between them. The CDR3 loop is CAWGSLQDRIRNTGELFF. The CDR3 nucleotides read TGTGCCTGGGGGTCCCTCCAGGACCGCATCCGGAACACCGGGGAGCTGTTTTTT.

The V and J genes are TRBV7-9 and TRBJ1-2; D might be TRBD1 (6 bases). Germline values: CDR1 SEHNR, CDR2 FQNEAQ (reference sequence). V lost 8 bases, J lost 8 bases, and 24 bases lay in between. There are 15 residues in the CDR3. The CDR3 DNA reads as TGTGCCAGCGCCGTGGCCCACCCACAGGGCTCCGGCTACACCTTC. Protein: CASAVAHPQGSGYTF.

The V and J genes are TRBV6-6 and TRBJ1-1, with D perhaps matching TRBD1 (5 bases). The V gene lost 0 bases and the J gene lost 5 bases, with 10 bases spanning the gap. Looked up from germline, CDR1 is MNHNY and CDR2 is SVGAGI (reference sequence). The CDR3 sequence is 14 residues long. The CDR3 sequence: CASSYSGTGTEAFF. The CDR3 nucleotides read TGTGCCAGCAGTTACTCTGGCACAGGTACTGAAGCTTTCTTT.

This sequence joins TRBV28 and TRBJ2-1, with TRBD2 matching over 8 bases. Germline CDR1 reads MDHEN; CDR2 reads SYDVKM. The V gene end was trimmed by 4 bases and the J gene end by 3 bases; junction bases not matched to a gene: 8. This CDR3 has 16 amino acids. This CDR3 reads CASSSPLGLVYNEQFF. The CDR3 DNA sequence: TGTGCCAGCAGTTCACCCCTGGGACTAGTCTACAATGAGCAGTTCTTC.

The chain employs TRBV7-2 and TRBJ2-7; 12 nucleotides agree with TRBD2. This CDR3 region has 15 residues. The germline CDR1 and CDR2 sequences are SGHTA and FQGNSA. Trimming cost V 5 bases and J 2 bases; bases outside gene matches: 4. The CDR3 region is CASSRTSGETYEQYF. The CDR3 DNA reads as TGTGCCAGCAGCCGGACTAGCGGGGAGACCTACGAGCAGTACTTC.

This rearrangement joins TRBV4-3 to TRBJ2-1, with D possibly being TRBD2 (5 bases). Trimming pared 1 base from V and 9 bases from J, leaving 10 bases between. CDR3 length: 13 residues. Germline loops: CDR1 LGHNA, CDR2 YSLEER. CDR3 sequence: CASSQGRTVEQFF. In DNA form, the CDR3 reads TGCGCCAGCAGCCAAGGGAGGACGGTTGAGCAGTTCTTC.

In DNA form, the CDR3 reads TGCGCCAGCAGCTCCAAATTGAACACCGGGGAGCTGTTTTTT. As protein: CASSSKLNTGELFF. The genes are TRBV5-1 and TRBJ2-2; D gene uncertain. Per the germline V gene, CDR1 is SGHRS and CDR2 is YFSETQ. V gave up 3 bases and J gave up 1 base, with 7 bases separating them. CDR3 size: 14 residues.

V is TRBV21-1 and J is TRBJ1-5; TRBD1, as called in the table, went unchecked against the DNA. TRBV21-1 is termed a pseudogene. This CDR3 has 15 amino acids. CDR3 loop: CARLGTAHSNQPQHF. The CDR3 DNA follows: TGTGCCAGACTAGGGACAGCCCATAGCAATCAGCCCCAGCATTTT.

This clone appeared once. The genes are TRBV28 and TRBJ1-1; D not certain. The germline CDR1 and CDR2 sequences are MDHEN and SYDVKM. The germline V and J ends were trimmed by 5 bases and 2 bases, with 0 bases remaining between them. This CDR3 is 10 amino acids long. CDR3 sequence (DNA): TGTGCCAGCAGTAACACTGAAGCTTTCTTT. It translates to CASSNTEAFF.

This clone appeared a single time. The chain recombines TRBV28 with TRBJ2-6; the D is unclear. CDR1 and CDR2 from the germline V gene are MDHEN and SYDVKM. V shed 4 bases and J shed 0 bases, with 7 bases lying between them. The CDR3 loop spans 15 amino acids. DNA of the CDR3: TGTGCCAGCAGTTCGACCGCCTCTGGGGCCAACGTCCTGACTTTC. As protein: CASSSTASGANVLTF.